Given below is one TCR beta chain in context. This sample includes further DNA sequences coding for the same CDR3. This entry belongs to a study of shared clonotypes between healthy human individuals. CDR3 length: 13 amino acids. Germline V gene sequence: CDR1 SGHRS, CDR2 YFSETQ. V was shortened by 4 bases and J by 0 bases, with 8 bases between the two germline ends. Genomic DNA of every subset was divided equally among multiple immunoSEQ plates. The method was immunoSEQ multiplex PCR; TCRdb's version includes in-frame clones alone and lacks a portion of them. The sample has about a million clones, around 74% seen once.

V gene TRBV5-1 combines with J gene TRBJ2-7; D is unresolved. This sequence was found in a man aged 18 to 30 in good health. What was sequenced was memory CD4+ T cells sorted from blood. Subset defined: CD45RA-negative fraction. The CDR3 here is CASSPDPSYEQYF. The CDR3 bases are TGCGCCAGCAGCCCCGACCCCTCCTACGAGCAGTACTTC.